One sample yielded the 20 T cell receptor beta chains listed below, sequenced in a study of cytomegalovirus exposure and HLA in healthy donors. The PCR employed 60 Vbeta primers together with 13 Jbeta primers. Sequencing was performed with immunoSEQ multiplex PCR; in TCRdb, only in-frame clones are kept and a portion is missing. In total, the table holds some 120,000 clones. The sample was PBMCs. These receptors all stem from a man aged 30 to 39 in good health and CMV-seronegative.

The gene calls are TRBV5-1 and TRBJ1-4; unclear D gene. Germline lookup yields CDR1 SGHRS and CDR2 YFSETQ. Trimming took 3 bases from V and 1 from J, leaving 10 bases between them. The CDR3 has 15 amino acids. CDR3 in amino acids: CASSYSGGTNEKLFF. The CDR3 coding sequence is TGCGCCAGCAGCTATTCCGGCGGAACTAATGAAAAACTGTTTTTT.

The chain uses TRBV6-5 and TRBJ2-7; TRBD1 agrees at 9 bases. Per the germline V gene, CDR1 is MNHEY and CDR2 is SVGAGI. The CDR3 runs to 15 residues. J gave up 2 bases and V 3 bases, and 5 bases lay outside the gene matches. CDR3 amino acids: CASSYSRDRAYEQYF. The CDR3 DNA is TGTGCCAGCAGTTATTCCCGGGACAGGGCCTACGAGCAGTACTTC.

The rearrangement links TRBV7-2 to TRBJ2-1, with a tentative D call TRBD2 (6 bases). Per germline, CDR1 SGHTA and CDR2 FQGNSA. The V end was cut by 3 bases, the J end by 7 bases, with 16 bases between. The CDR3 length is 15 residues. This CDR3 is CASSFLREKGNEQFF. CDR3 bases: TGTGCCAGCAGCTTTCTGCGGGAAAAGGGGAATGAGCAGTTCTTC.

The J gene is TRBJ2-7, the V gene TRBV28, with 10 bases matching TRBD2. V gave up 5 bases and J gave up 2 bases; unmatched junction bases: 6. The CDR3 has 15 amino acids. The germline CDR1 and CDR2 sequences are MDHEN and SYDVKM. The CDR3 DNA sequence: TGTGCCAGCAGTCATGGACTAGCGGCCCCCTACGAGCAGTACTTC. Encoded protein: CASSHGLAAPYEQYF.

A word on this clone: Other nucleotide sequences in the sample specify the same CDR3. CDR3 in DNA: TGCGCCAGCAGCTTGGAGGCCAGCGGCTACAATGAGCAGTTCTTC. Protein: CASSLEASGYNEQFF. The rearrangement uses TRBV5-1 and TRBJ2-1; tentative D call: TRBD2 (5 bases). Germline CDR1 reads SGHRS; CDR2 reads YFSETQ. The V gene lost 0 bases and the J gene lost 3 bases, with 10 bases spanning the gap. The CDR3 is 15 residues long.

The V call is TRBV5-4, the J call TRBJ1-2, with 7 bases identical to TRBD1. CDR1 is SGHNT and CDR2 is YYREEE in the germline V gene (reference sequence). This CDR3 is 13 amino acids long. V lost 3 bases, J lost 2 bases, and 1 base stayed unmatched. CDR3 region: CASSWDRNYGYTF. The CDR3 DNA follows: TGTGCCAGCAGCTGGGACAGAAACTATGGCTACACCTTC.

Here the CDR3 DNA reads TGTGCCAGCTCAGGGGGTACCTCCTACGAGCAGTACTTC. Protein: CASSGGTSYEQYF. This chain uses TRBV28 with TRBJ2-7; 7 bases agree with TRBD1. The CDR3 spans 13 residues. The V gene's germline CDR1 is MDHEN and CDR2 SYDVKM. V was pared by 8 bases and J by 0 bases, with 4 bases of the junction left unmatched.

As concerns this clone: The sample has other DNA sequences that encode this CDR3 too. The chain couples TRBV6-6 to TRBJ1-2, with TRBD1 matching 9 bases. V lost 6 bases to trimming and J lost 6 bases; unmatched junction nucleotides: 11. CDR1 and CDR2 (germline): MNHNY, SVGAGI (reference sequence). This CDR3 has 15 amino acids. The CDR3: CASSYPGQGVHGYTF. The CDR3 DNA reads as TGTGCCAGCAGCTACCCGGGACAGGGTGTCCATGGCTACACCTTC.

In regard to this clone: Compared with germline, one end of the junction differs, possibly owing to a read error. This chain's CDR3 is CASNVDGVGGSEQYF. The CDR3 nucleotides are TGTGCCAGCAACGTAGATGGGGTGGGAGGGAGCGAGCAGTACTTC. The chain has TRBV9 and TRBJ2-7; TRBD2 matches 7 bases. Germline assignment: CDR1 SGDLS and CDR2 YYNGEE. This CDR3 spans 15 amino acids.

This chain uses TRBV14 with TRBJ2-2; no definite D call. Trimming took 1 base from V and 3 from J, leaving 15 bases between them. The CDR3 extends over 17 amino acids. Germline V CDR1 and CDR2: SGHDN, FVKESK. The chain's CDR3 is CASSQGGLLRDTGELFF. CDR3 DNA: TGTGCCAGCAGCCAAGGCGGCCTATTAAGAGACACCGGGGAGCTGTTTTTT.

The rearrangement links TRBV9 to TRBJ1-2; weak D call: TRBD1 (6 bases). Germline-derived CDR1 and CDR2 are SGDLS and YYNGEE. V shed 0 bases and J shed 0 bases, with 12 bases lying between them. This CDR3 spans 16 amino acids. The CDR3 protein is CASSVGGAGANYGYTF. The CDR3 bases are TGTGCCAGCAGCGTAGGAGGGGCAGGGGCTAACTATGGCTACACCTTC.

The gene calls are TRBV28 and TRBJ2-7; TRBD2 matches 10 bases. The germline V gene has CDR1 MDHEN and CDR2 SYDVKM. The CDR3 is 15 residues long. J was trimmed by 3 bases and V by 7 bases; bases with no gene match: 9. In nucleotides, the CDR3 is TGTGCCAGCACCCCGGGACTAGCGCGTCTCTACGAGCAGTACTTC. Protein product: CASTPGLARLYEQYF.

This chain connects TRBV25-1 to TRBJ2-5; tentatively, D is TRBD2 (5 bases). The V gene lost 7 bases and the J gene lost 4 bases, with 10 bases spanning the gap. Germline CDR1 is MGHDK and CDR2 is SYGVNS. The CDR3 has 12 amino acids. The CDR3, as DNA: TGTGCCAGCAACGGGGATACAGAGACCCAGTACTTC. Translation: CASNGDTETQYF.

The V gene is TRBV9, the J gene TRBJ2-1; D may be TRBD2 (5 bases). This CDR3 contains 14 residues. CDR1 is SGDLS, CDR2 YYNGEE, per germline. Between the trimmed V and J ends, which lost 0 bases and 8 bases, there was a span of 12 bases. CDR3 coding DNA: TGTGCCAGCAGCGTAGGGCCCCCGAGGGATGAGCAGTTCTTC. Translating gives CASSVGPPRDEQFF.

CDR3 nucleotide sequence: TGCGCCAGCAGTCGGGGACAGGGGCTTGAGCAGTTCTTC. As protein: CASSRGQGLEQFF. This chain joins TRBV10-2 and TRBJ2-1; the match to TRBD1 covers 10 bases. Germline V gene lookup returns CDR1 WSHSY and CDR2 SAAADI. The CDR3 covers 13 residues. V lost 5 bases, J lost 9 bases, and 4 bases stayed unmatched.

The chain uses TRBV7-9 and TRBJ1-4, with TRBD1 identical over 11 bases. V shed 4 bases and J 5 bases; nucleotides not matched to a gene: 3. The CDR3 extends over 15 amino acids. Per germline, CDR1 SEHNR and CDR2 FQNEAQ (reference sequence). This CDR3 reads CASSSGTGGNEKLFF. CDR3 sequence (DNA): TGTGCCAGCAGCTCCGGGACAGGGGGAAATGAAAAACTGTTTTTT.

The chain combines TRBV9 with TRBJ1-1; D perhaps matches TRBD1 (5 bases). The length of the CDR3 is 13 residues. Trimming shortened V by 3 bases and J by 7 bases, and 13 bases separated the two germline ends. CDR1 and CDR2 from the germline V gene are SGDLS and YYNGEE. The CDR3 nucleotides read TGTGCCAGCAGCGCAAATCTGGGGGGTGAAGCTTTCTTT. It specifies CASSANLGGEAFF. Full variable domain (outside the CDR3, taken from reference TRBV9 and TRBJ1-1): DSGVTQTPKHLITATGQRVTLRCSPRSGDLSVYWYQQSLDQGLQFLIQYYNGEERAKGNILERFSAQQFPDLHSELNLSSLELGDSALYFCASSANLGGEAFFGQGTRLTVV.

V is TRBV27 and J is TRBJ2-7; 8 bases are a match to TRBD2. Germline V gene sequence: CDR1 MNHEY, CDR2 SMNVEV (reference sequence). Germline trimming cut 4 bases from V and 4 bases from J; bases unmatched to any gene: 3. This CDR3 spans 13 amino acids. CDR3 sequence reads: CASSSGGGYEQYF. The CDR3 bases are TGTGCCAGCAGTTCCGGGGGGGGGTACGAGCAGTACTTC.

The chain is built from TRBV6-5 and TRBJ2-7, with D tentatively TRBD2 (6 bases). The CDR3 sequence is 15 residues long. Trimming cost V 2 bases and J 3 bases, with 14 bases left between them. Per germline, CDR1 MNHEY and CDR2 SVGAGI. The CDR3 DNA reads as TGTGCCAGCAGTTACCGCGATAGCGGAGACTACGAGCAGTACTTC. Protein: CASSYRDSGDYEQYF.

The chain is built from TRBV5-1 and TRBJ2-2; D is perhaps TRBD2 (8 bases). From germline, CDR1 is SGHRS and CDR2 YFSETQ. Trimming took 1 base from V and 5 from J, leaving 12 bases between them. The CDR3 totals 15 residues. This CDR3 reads CASSLREGATGELFF. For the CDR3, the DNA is TGCGCCAGCAGCTTGCGGGAGGGGGCGACCGGGGAGCTGTTTTTT.